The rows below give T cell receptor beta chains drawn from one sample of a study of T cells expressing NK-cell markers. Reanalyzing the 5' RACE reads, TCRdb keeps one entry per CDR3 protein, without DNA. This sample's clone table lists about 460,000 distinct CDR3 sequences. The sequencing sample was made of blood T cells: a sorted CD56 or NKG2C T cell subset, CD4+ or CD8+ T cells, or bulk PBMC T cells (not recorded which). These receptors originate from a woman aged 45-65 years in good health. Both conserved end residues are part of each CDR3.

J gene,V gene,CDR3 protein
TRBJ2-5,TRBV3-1,CASSQDPDSGRPQTQYF
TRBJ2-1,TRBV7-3,CASSLRSGNEQFF
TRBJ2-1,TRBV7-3,CASSMIDNEQFF
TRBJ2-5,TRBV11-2,CASSSLRDTGETQYF
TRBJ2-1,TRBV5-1,CASSLGLAGRNEQFF
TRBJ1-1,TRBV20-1,CSARDPWGMNTEAFF
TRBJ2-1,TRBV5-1,CASSLAAGSDNEQFF
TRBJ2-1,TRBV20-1,CSARTGTSLFF
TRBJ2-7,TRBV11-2,CASSVRLAGGPNYEQYF
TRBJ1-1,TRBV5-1,CASSLVRGTGNTEAFF
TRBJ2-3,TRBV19,CASSMASGSTDTQYF
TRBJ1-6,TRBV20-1,CSARDERQNYNSPLHF
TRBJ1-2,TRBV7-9,CASSLVGSEYGYTF
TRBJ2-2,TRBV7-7,CASKTEVGELFF
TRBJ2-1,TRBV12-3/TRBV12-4,CASSFLGGGIGVEQFF
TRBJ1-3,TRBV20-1,CSASLGSGNTIYF
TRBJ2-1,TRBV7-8,CASSLGGSGRAMAYNEQFF
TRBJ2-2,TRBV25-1,CASRLAGGPNTGELFF
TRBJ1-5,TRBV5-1,CASSLVLGGEPQHF
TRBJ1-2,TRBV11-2,CASSLDPVRHTF
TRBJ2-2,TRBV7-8,CASSFFEIAGELFF
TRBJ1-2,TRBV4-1,CASSQPYRGRNYGYTF
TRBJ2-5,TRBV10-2,CASSEGGRSQETQYF
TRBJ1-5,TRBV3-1,CASSQGRKQPQHF
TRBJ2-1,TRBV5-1,CASREETVSYNEQFF
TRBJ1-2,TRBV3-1,CASSPTRTRGYTF
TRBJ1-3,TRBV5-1,CASSLDIYGNTIYF
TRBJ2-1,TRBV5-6,CASRLRGQDPREFF
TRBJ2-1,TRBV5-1,CASSLILGNNEQFF
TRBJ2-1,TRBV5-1,CASSWRGNEQFF
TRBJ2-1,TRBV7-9,CASSPGGLENEQFF
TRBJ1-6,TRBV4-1,CASSQDRIGRARALHF
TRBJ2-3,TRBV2,CASSDGSGRAGTQYF
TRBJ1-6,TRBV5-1,CASSLEGQNSPLHF
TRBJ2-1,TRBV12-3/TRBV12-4,CASSFRGRDQFF
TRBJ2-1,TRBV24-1,CATSDPTGTPYNEQFF
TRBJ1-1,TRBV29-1,CSVGPLANTEAFF
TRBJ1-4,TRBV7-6,CASSSAGTTNEKLFF